This paragraph reports one T cell receptor beta chain. The antigen is undetermined. The TCR beta CDR3 regions underwent amplification using RNA transcripts as the source. HTBI primers were the set used in a first-round RT-PCR of the TCR CDR3. MiXCR, applied by TCRdb to the multiplex PCR reads, yields one record per CDR3 protein. The table records hundreds of thousands of distinct CDR3 sequences, approximately 40% of them present only once. The V end was cut by 1 base, the J end by 2 bases, with 9 bases between. The germline V gene encodes CDR1 DFQATT and CDR2 SNEGSKA (reference sequence). This CDR3 has 14 amino acids. The sample belongs to a study of T cells in Graves' hyperthyroidism and ophthalmopathy. Study results and limitations: Blood also carried most thyroid clonotypes expanded above 0.001.

The chain links TRBV20-1 to TRBJ1-5; D unclear. This clonotype was sampled from a man aged 18-30 years with Graves' hyperthyroidism. Sample: blood. The CDR3: CSARGPRGNQPQHF. The CDR3 region has the DNA TGCAGTGCTAGAGGGCCCCGGGGCAATCAGCCCCAGCATTTT.